What follows is one T cell receptor beta chain and its context. This record comes from a study of T cell responses to AZD1222 COVID-19 vaccine. The table came from immunoSEQ multiplex PCR; TCRdb's copy has only in-frame clones and leaves some out. The sample records 150,000 to 180,000 clones, about 90% being singletons. The J segment lost 8 bases and the V segment lost 5 bases, leaving 15 bases of the junction unmatched. Germline V gives CDR1 SGHAT, CDR2 FQNNGV. The CDR3 sequence is 17 residues long. This receptor was taken from an adult in good health. This chain uses TRBV11-2 with TRBJ1-4, with 9 bases identical to TRBD1. The sequencing here drew on peripheral blood, taken on day 0 of MenACWY control vaccination. CDR3 residues: CASSPRFGQGLSEKLFF. CDR3 in DNA: TGTGCCAGCAGCCCACGTTTTGGACAGGGGTTAAGCGAAAAACTGTTTTTT.